Shown below are 9 T cell receptor beta chains from a single sample sequenced in a study of human T cells and chemical hapten exposure. TCRdb reprocessed the RACE reads with MiXCR, giving one entry per CDR3 protein. In the table there are more than 70,000 distinct CDR3 sequences, approximately 9% of which are singletons. The time point here: pre-sensitization, week 0. Treatment given: therapeutic diphenylcyclopropenone sensitization with weekly scalp DPC. Sequenced here: whole blood, sampled in connection with sensitization to the hapten diphenylcyclopropenone (DPC). Receptor source: a man between 40 and 49 years old with alopecia areata. Some clones in this sample may be carry-over from other donors' samples.

This chain links TRBV4-1 with TRBJ1-5, with 7 bases identical to TRBD1. Germline trimming cut 0 bases from V and 5 bases from J; bases unmatched to any gene: 4. Per the germline V gene, CDR1 is MGHRA and CDR2 is YSYEKL. The CDR3 spans 15 residues. This CDR3 reads CASSQDTQGDQPQHF. CDR3 coding DNA: TGCGCCAGCAGCCAAGATACCCAGGGGGATCAGCCCCAGCATTTT.

The chain carries TRBV5-6 and TRBJ2-4; D remains ambiguous. This CDR3 region has 15 residues. V gave up 0 bases and J gave up 8 bases, with 15 bases separating them. The germline gives CDR1 SGHDT, CDR2 YYEEEE. The CDR3 sequence is CASSLGFTGEHIQYF. The CDR3 nucleotides are TGTGCCAGCAGCTTGGGTTTCACTGGAGAACACATTCAGTACTTC.

This clonotype has a count of ten or more. The rearrangement uses TRBV29-1 and TRBJ2-7; 8 bases map to TRBD2. This CDR3 spans 13 amino acids. Germline CDR1 is SQVTM and CDR2 is ANQGSEA. J lost 3 bases, V lost 5 bases, and 6 bases had no gene match. This CDR3 is CSVSLAGLYEQYF. CDR3 bases: TGCAGCGTTTCTCTAGCGGGCCTCTACGAGCAGTACTTC.

This clonotype appeared a few times. The V call is TRBV6-5, the J call TRBJ2-3; 8 nucleotides align to TRBD1. With 7 bases clipped from V and 2 bases from J, the junction kept 8 bases outside the gene matches. Germline V gene data show CDR1 as MNHEY and CDR2 as SVGAGI. This CDR3 has 15 residues. The DNA for the CDR3 is TGTGCCAGCACCAACAGGGGGTTGCCCACAGATACGCAGTATTTT. Translation: CASTNRGLPTDTQYF.

The table lists this clonotype with many counts. The rearrangement links TRBV27 to TRBJ1-5; 8 nucleotides align to TRBD1. Trimming took 9 bases from V and 6 from J; bases not matched to a gene: 7. CDR1 MNHEY and CDR2 SMNVEV come from the germline V gene (reference sequence). The CDR3 runs 13 residues. CDR3 coding DNA: TGTGCCAGTAGACAGGGGATGGTTCAGCCCCAGCATTTT. Translating it yields CASRQGMVQPQHF.

The table lists this clonotype with a few counts. The chain uses TRBV11-3 and TRBJ2-3, with unresolved D. The V end was cut by 7 bases, the J end by 0 bases, with 11 bases between. The CDR3 sequence is 14 residues long. Germline V CDR1 and CDR2: SGHNT, YENEEA. The CDR3 coding sequence is TGTGCCAGCAAGGTCGAAGCAAGCACAGATACGCAGTATTTT. This encodes CASKVEASTDTQYF.

This clonotype was seen only a few times. The chain combines TRBV20-1 with TRBJ1-6; D not resolved. The CDR3 spans 13 residues. The V gene's germline CDR1 is DFQATT and CDR2 SNEGSKA (reference sequence). The ends were cut back, 5 bases at V and 1 base at J, with 6 bases in the middle. This CDR3 is CSAARSYNSPLHF. Here the CDR3 DNA reads TGCAGTGCTGCACGGTCCTATAATTCACCCCTCCACTTT.

This clonotype was observed a handful of times. The gene calls are TRBV3-1 and TRBJ1-1; no reliable D call. With 1 base removed from V and 0 bases from J, the gap between germline ends came to 6 bases. CDR1 is LGHDT, CDR2 YNNKEL, per germline (reference sequence). The length of the CDR3 is 14 residues. The CDR3 DNA sequence: TGTGCCAGCAGCCAAGTGCTCATGAACACTGAAGCTTTCTTT. It encodes CASSQVLMNTEAFF.

This clonotype was observed many times. The V call is TRBV5-1, the J call TRBJ2-3, with TRBD2 as a possible D gene (6 bases). V was shortened by 5 bases and J by 5 bases, with 15 bases between the two germline ends. Germline V gene sequence: CDR1 SGHRS, CDR2 YFSETQ. The CDR3 loop spans 14 amino acids. The CDR3, as DNA: TGCGCCAGCAGTTCGTCCGGGGGTGAAGATACGCAGTATTTT. Protein product: CASSSSGGEDTQYF. Full variable domain (rest looked up from reference TRBV5-1 and TRBJ2-3): KAGVTQTPRYLIKTRGQQVTLSCSPISGHRSVSWYQQTPGQGLQFLFEYFSETQRNKGNFPGRFSGRQFSNSRSEMNVSTLELGDSALYLCASSSSGGEDTQYFGPGTRLTVL.